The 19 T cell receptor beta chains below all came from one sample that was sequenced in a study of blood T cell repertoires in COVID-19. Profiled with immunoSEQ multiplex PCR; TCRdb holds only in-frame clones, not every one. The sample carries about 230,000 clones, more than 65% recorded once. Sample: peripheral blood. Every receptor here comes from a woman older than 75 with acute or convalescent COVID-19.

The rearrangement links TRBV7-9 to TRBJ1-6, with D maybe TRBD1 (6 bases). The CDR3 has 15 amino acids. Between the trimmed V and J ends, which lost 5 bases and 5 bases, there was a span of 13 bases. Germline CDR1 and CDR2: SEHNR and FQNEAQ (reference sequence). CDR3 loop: CASSLHRADNSPLHF. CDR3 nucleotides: TGTGCCAGCAGCCTGCACAGGGCGGATAATTCACCCCTCCACTTT.

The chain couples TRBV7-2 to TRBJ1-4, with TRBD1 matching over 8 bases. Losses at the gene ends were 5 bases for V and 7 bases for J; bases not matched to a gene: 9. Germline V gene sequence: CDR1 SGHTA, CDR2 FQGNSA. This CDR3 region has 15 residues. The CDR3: CASSVRRGPSEKLFF. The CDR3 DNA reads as TGTGCCAGCAGCGTGCGCAGGGGGCCTAGTGAAAAACTGTTTTTT. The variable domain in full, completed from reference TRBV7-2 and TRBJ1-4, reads GAGVSQSPSNKVTEKGKDVELRCDPISGHTALYWYRQSLGQGLEFLIYFQGNSAPDKSGLPSDRFSAERTGGSVSTLTIQRTQQEDSAVYLCASSVRRGPSEKLFFGSGTQLSVL.

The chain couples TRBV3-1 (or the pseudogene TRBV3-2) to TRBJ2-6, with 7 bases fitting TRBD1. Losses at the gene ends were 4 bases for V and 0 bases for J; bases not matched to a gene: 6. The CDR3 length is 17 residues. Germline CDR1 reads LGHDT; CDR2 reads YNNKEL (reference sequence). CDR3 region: CASSPTGTPSGANVLTF. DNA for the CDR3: TGTGCCAGCAGCCCGACAGGGACCCCCTCTGGGGCCAACGTCCTGACTTTC.

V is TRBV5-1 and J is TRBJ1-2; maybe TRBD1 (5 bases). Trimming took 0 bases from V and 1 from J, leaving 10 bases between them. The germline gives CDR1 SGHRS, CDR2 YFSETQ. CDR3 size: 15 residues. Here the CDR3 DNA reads TGCGCCAGCAGCTTGGCCGGGGGGATTAACTATGGCTACACCTTC. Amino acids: CASSLAGGINYGYTF. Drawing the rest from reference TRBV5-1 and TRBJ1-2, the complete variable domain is KAGVTQTPRYLIKTRGQQVTLSCSPISGHRSVSWYQQTPGQGLQFLFEYFSETQRNKGNFPGRFSGRQFSNSRSEMNVSTLELGDSALYLCASSLAGGINYGYTFGSGTRLTVV.

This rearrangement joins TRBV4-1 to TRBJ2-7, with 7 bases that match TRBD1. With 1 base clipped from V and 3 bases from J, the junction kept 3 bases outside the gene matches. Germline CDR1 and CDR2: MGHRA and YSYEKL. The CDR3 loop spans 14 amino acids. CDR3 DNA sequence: TGCGCCAGCAGCCAAGGCGACAGGGTCTACGAGCAGTACTTC. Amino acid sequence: CASSQGDRVYEQYF.

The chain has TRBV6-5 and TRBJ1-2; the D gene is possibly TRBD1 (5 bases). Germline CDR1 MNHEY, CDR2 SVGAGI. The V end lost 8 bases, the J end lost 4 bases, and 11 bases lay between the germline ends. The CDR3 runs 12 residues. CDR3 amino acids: CASRLDSYGYTF. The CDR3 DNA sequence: TGTGCCAGCCGCCTTGACAGCTATGGCTACACCTTC.

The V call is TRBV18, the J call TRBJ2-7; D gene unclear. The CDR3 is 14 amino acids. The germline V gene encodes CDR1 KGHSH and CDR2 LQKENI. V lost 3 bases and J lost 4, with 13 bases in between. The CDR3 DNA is TGTGCCAGCTCACCGGCACCCTCCCTGTACGAGCAGTACTTC. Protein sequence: CASSPAPSLYEQYF.

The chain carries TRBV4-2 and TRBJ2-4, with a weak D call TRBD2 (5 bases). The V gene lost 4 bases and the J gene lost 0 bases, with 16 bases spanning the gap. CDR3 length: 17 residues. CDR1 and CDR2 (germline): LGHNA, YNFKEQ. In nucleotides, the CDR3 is TGTGCCAGCAGCCGGAACGGGATGTCCCTAGCCAAAAACATTCAGTACTTC. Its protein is CASSRNGMSLAKNIQYF.

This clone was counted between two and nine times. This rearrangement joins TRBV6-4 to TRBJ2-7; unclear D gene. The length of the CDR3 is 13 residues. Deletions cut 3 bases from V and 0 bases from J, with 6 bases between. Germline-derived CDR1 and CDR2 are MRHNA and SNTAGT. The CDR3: CASSEGPSYEQYF. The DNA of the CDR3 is TGTGCCAGCAGTGAGGGCCCCTCCTACGAGCAGTACTTC.

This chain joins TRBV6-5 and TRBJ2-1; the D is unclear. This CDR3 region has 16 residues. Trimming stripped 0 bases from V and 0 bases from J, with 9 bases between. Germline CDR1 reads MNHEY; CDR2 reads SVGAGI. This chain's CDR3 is CASSYSQVSSYNEQFF. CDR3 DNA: TGTGCCAGCAGTTACTCGCAGGTTAGCTCCTACAATGAGCAGTTCTTC.

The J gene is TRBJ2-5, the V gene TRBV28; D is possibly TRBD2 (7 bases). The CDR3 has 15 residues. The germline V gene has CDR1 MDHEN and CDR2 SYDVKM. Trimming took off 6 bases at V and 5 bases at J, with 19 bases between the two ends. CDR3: CASRMGGPTLETQYF. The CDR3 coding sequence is TGTGCCAGCAGGATGGGGGGGCCCACGTTGGAGACCCAGTACTTC.

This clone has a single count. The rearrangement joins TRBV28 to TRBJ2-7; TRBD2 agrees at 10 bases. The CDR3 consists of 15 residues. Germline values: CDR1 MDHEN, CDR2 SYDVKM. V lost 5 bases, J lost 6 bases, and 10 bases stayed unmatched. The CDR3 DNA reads TGTGCCAGCAGTAAAAGCGGGAGGGCCTCGGTCGAGCAGTACTTC. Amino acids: CASSKSGRASVEQYF.

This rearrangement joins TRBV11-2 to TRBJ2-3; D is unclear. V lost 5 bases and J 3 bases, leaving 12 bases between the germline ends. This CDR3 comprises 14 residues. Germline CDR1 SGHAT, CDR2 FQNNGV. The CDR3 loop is CASSQNVDTDTQYF. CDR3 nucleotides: TGTGCCAGCAGCCAGAACGTCGATACAGATACGCAGTATTTT.

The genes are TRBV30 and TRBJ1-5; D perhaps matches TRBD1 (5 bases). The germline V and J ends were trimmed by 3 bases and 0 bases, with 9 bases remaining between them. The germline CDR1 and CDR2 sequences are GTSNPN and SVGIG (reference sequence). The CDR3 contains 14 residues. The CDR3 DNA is TGTGCCTGGAGCGCAGGGTATAGCAATCAGCCCCAGCATTTT. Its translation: CAWSAGYSNQPQHF.

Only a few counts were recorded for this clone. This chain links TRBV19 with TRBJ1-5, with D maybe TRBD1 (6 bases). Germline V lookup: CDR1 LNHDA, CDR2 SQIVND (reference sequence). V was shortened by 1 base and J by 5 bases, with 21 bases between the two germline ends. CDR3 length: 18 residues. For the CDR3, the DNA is TGTGCCAGTAGTATAGTCCTCAGTGGCAGGGGAGTGGATCAGCCCCAGCATTTT. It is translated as CASSIVLSGRGVDQPQHF. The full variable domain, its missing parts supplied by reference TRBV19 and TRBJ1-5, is DGGITQSPKYLFRKEGQNVTLSCEQNLNHDAMYWYRQDPGQGLRLIYYSQIVNDFQKGDIAEGYSVSREKKESFPLTVTSAQKNPTAFYLCASSIVLSGRGVDQPQHFGDGTRLSIL.

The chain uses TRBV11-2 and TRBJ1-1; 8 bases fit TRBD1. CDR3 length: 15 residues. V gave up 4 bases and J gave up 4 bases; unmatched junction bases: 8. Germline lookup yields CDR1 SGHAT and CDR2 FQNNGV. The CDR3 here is CASSSTRGPSTEAFF. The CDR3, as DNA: TGTGCCAGCAGCTCCACCAGGGGGCCTAGCACTGAAGCTTTCTTT.

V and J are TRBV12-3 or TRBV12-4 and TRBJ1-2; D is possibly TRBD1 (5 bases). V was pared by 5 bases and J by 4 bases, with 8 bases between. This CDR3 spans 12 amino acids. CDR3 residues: CASSTGAYGYTF. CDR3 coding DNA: TGTGCCAGCAGTACAGGCGCCTATGGCTACACCTTC.

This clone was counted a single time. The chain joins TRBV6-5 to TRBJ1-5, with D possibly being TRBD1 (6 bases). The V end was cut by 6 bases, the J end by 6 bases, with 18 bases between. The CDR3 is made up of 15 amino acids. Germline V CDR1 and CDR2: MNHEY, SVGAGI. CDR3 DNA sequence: TGTGCCAGCAGACAGGGTCTGAGGGACATTCAGCCCCAGCATTTT. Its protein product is CASRQGLRDIQPQHF.

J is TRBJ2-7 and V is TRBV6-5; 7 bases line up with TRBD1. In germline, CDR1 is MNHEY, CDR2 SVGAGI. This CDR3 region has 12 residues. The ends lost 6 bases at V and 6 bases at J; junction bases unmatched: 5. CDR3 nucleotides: TGTGCCAGCAGACAGGGGTTTGGCGAGCAGTACTTC. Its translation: CASRQGFGEQYF.